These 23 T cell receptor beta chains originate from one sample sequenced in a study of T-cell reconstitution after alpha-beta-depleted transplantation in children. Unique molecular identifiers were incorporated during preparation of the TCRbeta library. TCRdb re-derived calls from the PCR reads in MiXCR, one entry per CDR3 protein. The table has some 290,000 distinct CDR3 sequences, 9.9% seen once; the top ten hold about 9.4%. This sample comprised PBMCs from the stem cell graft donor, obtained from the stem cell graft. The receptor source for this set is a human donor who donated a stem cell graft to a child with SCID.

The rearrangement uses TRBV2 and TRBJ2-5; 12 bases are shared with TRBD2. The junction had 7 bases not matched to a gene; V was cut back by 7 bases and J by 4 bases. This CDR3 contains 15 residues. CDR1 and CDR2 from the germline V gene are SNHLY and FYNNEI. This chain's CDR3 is CASKLLAGGGETQYF. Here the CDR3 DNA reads TGTGCCAGCAAATTACTAGCGGGGGGCGGAGAGACCCAGTACTTC. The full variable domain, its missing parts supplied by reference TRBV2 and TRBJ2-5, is EPEVTQTPSHQVTQMGQEVILRCVPISNHLYFYWYRQILGQKVEFLVSFYNNEISEKSEIFDDQFSVERPDGSNFTLKIRSTKLEDSAMYFCASKLLAGGGETQYFGPGTRLLVL.

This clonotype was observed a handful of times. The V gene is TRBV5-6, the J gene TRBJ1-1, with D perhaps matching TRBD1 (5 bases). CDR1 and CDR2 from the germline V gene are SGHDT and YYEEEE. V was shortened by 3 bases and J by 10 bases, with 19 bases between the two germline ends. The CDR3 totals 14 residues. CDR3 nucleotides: TGTGCCAGCAGCTCAACCGGGGACCCCAAGGGAGCTTTCTTT. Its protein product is CASSSTGDPKGAFF.

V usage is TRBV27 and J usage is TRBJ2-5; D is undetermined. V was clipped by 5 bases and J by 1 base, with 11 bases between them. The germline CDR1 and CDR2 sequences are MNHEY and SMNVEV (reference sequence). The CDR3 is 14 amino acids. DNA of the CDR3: TGTGCCAGCAGTCTCCGGGCGTCCCAAGAGACCCAGTACTTC. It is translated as CASSLRASQETQYF.

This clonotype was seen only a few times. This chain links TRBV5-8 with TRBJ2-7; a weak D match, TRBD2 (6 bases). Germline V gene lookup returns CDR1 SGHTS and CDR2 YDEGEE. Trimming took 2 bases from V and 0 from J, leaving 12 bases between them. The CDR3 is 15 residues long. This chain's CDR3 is CASSFRDLLSYEQYF. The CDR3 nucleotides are TGTGCCAGCAGCTTCCGGGACTTACTCTCCTACGAGCAGTACTTC.

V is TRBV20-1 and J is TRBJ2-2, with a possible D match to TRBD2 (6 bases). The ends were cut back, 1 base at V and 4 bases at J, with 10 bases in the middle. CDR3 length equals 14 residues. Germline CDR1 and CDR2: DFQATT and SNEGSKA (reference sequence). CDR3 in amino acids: CSARGLEFTGELFF. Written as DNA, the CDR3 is TGCAGTGCTAGAGGACTAGAATTCACCGGGGAGCTGTTTTTT.

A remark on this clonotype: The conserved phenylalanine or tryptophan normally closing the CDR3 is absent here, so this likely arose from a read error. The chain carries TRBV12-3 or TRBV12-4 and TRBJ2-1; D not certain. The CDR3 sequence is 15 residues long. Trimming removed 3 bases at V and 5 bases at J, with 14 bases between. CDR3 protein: CASSFTLVGNNEQFL. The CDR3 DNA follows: TGTGCCAGCAGTTTTACCCTAGTGGGGAACAATGAGCAGTTCTTA.

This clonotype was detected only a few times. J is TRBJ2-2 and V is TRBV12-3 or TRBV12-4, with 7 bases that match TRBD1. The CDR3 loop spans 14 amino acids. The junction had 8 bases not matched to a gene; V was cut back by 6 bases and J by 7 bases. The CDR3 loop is CASSPRGRIGELFF. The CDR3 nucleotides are TGTGCCAGCAGCCCTAGGGGGCGTATCGGGGAGCTGTTTTTT.

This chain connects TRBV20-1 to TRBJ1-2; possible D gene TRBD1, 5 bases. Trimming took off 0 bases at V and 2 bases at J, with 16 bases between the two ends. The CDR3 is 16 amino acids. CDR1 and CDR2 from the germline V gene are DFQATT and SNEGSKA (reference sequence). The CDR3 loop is CSAREAPGTPNYGYTF. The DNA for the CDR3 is TGCAGTGCTAGAGAGGCCCCCGGGACCCCAAACTATGGCTACACCTTC.

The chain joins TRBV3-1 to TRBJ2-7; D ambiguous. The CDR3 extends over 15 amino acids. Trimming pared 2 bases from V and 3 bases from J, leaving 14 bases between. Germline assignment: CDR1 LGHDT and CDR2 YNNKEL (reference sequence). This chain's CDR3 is CASSQTSLLRYEQYF. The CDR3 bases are TGTGCCAGCAGCCAAACGAGTCTTCTTCGCTACGAGCAGTACTTC.

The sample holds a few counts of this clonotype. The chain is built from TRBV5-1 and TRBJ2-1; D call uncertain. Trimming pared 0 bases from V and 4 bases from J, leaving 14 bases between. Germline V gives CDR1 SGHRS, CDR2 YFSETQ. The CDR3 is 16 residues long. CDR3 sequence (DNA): TGCGCCAGCAGCTTGGGAAGGCTTATGGGGTACAATGAGCAGTTCTTC. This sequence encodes CASSLGRLMGYNEQFF.

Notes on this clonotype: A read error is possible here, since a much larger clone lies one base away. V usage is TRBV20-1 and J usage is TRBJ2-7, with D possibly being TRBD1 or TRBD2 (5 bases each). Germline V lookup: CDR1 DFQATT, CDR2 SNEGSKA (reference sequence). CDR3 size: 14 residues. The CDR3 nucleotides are TGCAGTGCTTACACCGGGACCGGGGCCTACGAGGAGTACTTC. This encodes CSAYTGTGAYEEYF.

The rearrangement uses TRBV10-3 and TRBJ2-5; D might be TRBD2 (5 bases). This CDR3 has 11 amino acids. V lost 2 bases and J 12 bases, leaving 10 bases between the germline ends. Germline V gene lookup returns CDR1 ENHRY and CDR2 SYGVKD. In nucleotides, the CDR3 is TGTGCCATCAGTGAGGAGGGCCCCAAGTACTTC. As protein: CAISEEGPKYF.

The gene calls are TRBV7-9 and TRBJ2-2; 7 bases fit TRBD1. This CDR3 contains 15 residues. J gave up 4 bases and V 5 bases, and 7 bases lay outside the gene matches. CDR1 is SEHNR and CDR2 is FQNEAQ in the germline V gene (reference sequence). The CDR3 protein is CASSHRDRPTGELFF. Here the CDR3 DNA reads TGTGCCAGCAGCCACCGGGACAGACCCACCGGGGAGCTGTTTTTT. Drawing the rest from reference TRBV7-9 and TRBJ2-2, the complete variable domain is DTGVSQNPRHKITKRGQNVTFRCDPISEHNRLYWYRQTLGQGPEFLTYFQNEAQLEKSRLLSDRFSAERPKGSFSTLEIQRTEQGDSAMYLCASSHRDRPTGELFFGEGSRLTVL.

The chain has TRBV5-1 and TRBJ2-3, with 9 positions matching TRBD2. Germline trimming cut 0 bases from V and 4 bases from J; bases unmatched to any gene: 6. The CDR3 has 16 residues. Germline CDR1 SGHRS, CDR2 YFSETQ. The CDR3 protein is CASSLEAGGSSDTQYF. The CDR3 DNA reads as TGCGCCAGCAGCTTGGAAGCGGGGGGATCGTCAGATACGCAGTATTTT.

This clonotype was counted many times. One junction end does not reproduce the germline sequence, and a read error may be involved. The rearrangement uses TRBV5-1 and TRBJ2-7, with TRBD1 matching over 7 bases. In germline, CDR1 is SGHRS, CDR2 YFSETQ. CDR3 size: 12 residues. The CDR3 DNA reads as TGTGCCAGCAGTGGGGACAGCTACGAGCAGTACTTC. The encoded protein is CASSGDSYEQYF.

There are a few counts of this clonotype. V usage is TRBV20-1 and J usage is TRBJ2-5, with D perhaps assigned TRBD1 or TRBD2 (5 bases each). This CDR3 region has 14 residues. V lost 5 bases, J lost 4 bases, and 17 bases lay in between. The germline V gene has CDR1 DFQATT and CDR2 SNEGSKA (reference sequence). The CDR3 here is CSAPYPGRPETQYF. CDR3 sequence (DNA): TGCAGTGCTCCCTATCCGGGGCGACCAGAGACCCAGTACTTC.

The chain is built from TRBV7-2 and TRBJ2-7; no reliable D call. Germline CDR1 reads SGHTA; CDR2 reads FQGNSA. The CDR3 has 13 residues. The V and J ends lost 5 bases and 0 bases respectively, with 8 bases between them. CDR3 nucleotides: TGTGCCAGCAGCCTGTGGAGCTCCTACGAGCAGTACTTC. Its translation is CASSLWSSYEQYF.

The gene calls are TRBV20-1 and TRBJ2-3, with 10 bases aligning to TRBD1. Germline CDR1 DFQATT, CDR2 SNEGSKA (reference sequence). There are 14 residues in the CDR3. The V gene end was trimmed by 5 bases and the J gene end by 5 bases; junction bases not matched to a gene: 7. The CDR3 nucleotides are TGCAGTGCTGCCGGGACAGGGGCGCAAGATACGCAGTATTTT. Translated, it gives CSAAGTGAQDTQYF.

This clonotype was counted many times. The CDR3 sequence: CASTLQGANEQYF. The CDR3 coding sequence is TGTGCCAGCACCCTGCAGGGGGCCAACGAGCAGTACTTC. The chain recombines TRBV3-1 with TRBJ2-7, with TRBD1 matching over 8 bases. CDR3 length equals 13 residues. Trimming removed 7 bases from V and 5 bases from J; junction bases left unmatched: 7. In germline, CDR1 is LGHDT, CDR2 YNNKEL (reference sequence).

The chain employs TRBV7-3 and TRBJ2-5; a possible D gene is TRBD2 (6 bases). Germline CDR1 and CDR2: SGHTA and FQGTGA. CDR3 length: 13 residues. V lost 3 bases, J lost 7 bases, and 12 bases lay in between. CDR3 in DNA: TGTGCCAGCAGCTTGGCGCTGGGGGGGACCCAGTACTTC. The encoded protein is CASSLALGGTQYF.

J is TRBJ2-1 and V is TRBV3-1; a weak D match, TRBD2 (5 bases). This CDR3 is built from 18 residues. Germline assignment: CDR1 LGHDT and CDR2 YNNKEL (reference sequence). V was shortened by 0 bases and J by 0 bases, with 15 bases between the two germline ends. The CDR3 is CASSQDLMSRGSYNEQFF. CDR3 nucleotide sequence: TGTGCCAGCAGCCAAGATCTAATGTCCCGGGGCTCCTACAATGAGCAGTTCTTC.

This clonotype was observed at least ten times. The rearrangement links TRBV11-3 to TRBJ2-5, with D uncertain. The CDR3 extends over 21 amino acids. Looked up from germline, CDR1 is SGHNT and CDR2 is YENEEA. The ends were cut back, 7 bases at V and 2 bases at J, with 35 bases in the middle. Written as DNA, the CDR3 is TGTGCCAGCAATTCCCCCATTTTCGTGACGAGTACTCTTGACGTGCAAGAGACCCAGTACTTC. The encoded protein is CASNSPIFVTSTLDVQETQYF.

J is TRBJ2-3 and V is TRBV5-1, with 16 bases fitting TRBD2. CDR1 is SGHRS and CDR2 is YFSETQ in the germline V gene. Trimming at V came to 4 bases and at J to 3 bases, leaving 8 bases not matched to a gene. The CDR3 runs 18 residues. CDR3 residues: CASSPGLAGGLGTDTQYF. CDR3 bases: TGCGCCAGCAGCCCGGGACTAGCGGGGGGGCTTGGGACAGATACGCAGTATTTT.